The following is a T cell receptor beta chain sequence with its context. The clone's antigen remains unknown. Per-nucleotide qualities are absent, and no much larger clonotype sits a single base away. RNA was extracted using the RNeasy kit, and roughly 0.5 to 1 microgram was reverse transcribed with random hexamers. The immunoSEQ multiplex PCR assay, which covers 54 Vbeta and 13 Jbeta segments, was used to amplify TCR beta CDR3 regions. PCR amplification bias was corrected by using a synthetic template baseline for primer optimization and computational correction. On the study's bioinformatics: Reads were assigned to V, D and J genes according to IMGT and analyzed in immunoSEQ Analyzer, with only productive sequences retained. To calculate clonality, Shannon entropy was normalized by log2 of the number of productive unique sequences and then subtracted from one. For each patient and control, public and private clones were evaluated within the 100 most prevalent clones. Clones were defined as Susac-specific when absent from the healthy and MS cohorts, from 1,000 to 1,100 published viral clones and from other ImmuneACCESS disease sequences. TCRdb itself trimmed the public reads at Q25 with fastp, ran MiXCR and retained productive beta chains. Rows with a matching CDR3 protein are joined into one entry that keeps the most common DNA and genes. The authors' filters were not applied to this entry. This sample lists 160,000 or so distinct CDR3 sequences; 93% were detected once. The ten top clones hold just over 0.13% of the sample.

The data derive from a study of CD8 T cells in Susac syndrome (dated by TCRdb to about 2019). In the study overall: Repertoire sequencing was used to test whether CD8+ T cell activation and differentiation in Susac syndrome was antigen driven. Study-wide conclusions, independent of this receptor: The number of individuals in the TCR sequencing and HLA analysis was recognized as being relatively small.

Counted from cysteine to phenylalanine, this CDR3 has 15 amino acids. Only the CDR3 DNA stays, 45 bases, in frame from base 1. CDR1 and CDR2 were assigned from the germline V gene as SGHRS and YFSETQ. The germline V end is reduced by 3 bases and the J end by 1 base; junction bases left unmatched: 3. Peripheral blood CD8+ and CD4+ T cells from healthy donors, Susac syndrome patients and multiple sclerosis patients were profiled by high-throughput TCR beta sequencing. Healthy donors were age- and sex-matched controls. Bulk CD8+ and CD4+ T cells were purified by magnetic negative isolation, while CD8+ TEMRA cells were enriched using FACS. Blood was collected in EDTA tubes and processed within 24 hours, with PBMCs isolated through density gradient centrifugation. PBMCs intended for TCR sequencing were frozen in liquid nitrogen and were later thawed in a 37 degrees C water bath. A purity of at least 90% was achieved for sorted or isolated CD4+, CD8+ and CD8+ TEMRA cells.

The sequenced sample consisted of CD4+ T cells from PBMCs. The sequence derives from a human donor in good health. The chain uses TRBV5-1 and TRBJ2-2, and TRBD1 matches 7 of the central bases. The DNA sequence is TGCGCCAGCAGCTGGGGGACAGTGAACACCGGGGAGCTGTTTTTT. Its translation is CASSWGTVNTGELFF.